This record looks at one TCR beta chain sequence and its context. One end of the junction fails to match germline, which may point to a read error. Extractions gave at least 5.5 micrograms of total RNA per sample. Using a J-beta primer mix together with a sample-barcoded 5' primer, a second PCR was run for about 6 to 12 cycles. Unique molecular identifiers of 12 random nucleotides labeled each cDNA. A minimum of 2.5 million CDR3-containing paired-end reads was obtained for each sample. TCRdb processed the 5' RACE reads anew with MiXCR; each CDR3 protein has one entry. The sample holds 550,000 to 700,000 distinct CDR3 sequences; 27% are singletons and the top ten take about 18%. The data belong to a study of blood T cells in healthy people across ages. This clonotype was sampled from a woman in her seventies in good health. The sample taken for sequencing was blood.

DNA for the CDR3: TGTACCAGCAGTTTAGGACAGGGGTCCTACGAGCAGTACTTC. Amino acid sequence: CTSSLGQGSYEQYF. The chain carries TRBV12-3 or TRBV12-4 and TRBJ2-7, with 9 bases fitting TRBD1. CDR3 length: 14 residues.